These 29 T cell receptor beta chains were sequenced from one sample in a study of neurological immune-mediated disorders. Using its own MiXCR run on the 5' RACE reads, TCRdb lists one record per CDR3 protein. The sample holds about 53,000 distinct CDR3 sequences, around 3.5% seen once. The specimen sequenced was PBMCs. Receptors originate from a woman aged 25 to 39 with multiple sclerosis.

This clonotype has only a few counts. The rearrangement uses TRBV7-8 and TRBJ1-4; a possible D gene is TRBD1 (6 bases). In germline, CDR1 is SGHVS, CDR2 FQNEAQ. The CDR3 has 16 amino acids. With 3 bases removed from V and 5 bases from J, the gap between germline ends came to 16 bases. Written as DNA, the CDR3 is TGTGCCAGCAGCTTGGGGGGGATCGGACAGAATGAAAAACTGTTTTTT. It specifies CASSLGGIGQNEKLFF.

This clonotype was observed many times. The chain is built from TRBV20-1 and TRBJ1-1; the match to TRBD1 covers 8 bases. Per germline, CDR1 DFQATT and CDR2 SNEGSKA (reference sequence). The CDR3 spans 14 residues. Trimming cost V 6 bases and J 1 base; bases outside gene matches: 7. CDR3 protein: CSADRTGTNTEAFF. The CDR3 DNA reads as TGCAGTGCCGACCGGACAGGGACGAACACTGAAGCTTTCTTT.

This clonotype was recorded once. This sequence may be a read error, since a much larger clone differs from it by one base. J is TRBJ1-6 and V is TRBV18; D unresolved. CDR3 size: 14 residues. CDR1 is KGHSH and CDR2 is LQKENI in the germline V gene. CDR3 residues: CASSPATGNSPLNF. As DNA, the CDR3 is TGTGCCAGCTCACCAGCTACGGGTAATTCACCCCTCAACTTT. The variable domain in full, with the rest retrieved from reference TRBV18 and TRBJ1-6, is NAGVMQNPRHLVRRRGQEARLRCSPMKGHSHVYWYRQLPEEGLKFMVYLQKENIIDESGMPKERFSAEFPKEGPSILRIQQVVRGDSAAYFCASSPATGNSPLNFGNGTRLTVT.

This clonotype was seen repeatedly, ten times or more. The rearrangement uses TRBV6-1 and TRBJ1-4; 7 bases fit TRBD1. Germline loops: CDR1 MNHNS, CDR2 SASEGT. Trimming took 7 bases from V and 3 from J; bases not matched to a gene: 5. The CDR3 consists of 14 residues. The CDR3 DNA reads TGTGCCAGCACCAAGGGACAGTCTAATGAAAAACTGTTTTTT. Amino acid sequence: CASTKGQSNEKLFF.

On this clonotype itself: It may be a read error: a sequence one base away is much more abundant. Lacking the conserved final phenylalanine or tryptophan, this CDR3 likely reflects a read error. The CDR3 DNA sequence: TGTGCCACCAGCAGACCGGGACTAGCGGCGCAAGAGACCCAGTACATC. Its translation is CATSRPGLAAQETQYI. The V call is TRBV15, the J call TRBJ2-5; 11 nucleotides agree with TRBD2. In germline, CDR1 is LNHNV, CDR2 YYDKDF (reference sequence). This CDR3 region has 16 residues. The J segment lost 2 bases and the V segment lost 2 bases, leaving 4 bases of the junction unmatched.

In its sample, this clonotype was seen many times. The DNA for the CDR3 is TGCGCCAGCAGCTTGGACACGGGGAAAAACATTCAGTACTTC. It codes for CASSLDTGKNIQYF. The rearrangement joins TRBV5-1 to TRBJ2-4; the D gene is possibly TRBD2 (5 bases). Per germline, CDR1 SGHRS and CDR2 YFSETQ. Trimming cost V 0 bases and J 4 bases, with 8 bases left between them. This CDR3 region has 14 residues.

This clonotype was found many times. One junction end does not reproduce the germline sequence, and a read error may be involved. J is TRBJ1-5 and V is TRBV5-1; D might be TRBD1 (6 bases). The CDR3 length is 15 residues. Looked up from germline, CDR1 is SGHRS and CDR2 is YFSETQ. The DNA of the CDR3 is TGCGCCAGCAGCCTACAGGGTTTGGGCAATCAGCCCCAGAATTTT. It translates to CASSLQGLGNQPQNF.

This clonotype was recorded at least ten times. The CDR3 bases are TGCAGTGCTATACGGTCGAGTACGCAGTATTTT. This sequence encodes CSAIRSSTQYF. The chain employs TRBV20-1 and TRBJ2-3, with no clear D. Trimming took 4 bases from V and 8 from J, leaving 10 bases between them. CDR1 and CDR2 from the germline V gene are DFQATT and SNEGSKA (reference sequence). The CDR3 runs 11 residues.

The sample holds many counts of this clonotype. The chain is built from TRBV5-6 and TRBJ2-7; no firm D call. The CDR3 consists of 15 residues. Trimming removed 1 base at V and 0 bases at J, with 11 bases between. Germline CDR1 SGHDT, CDR2 YYEEEE. The chain's CDR3 is CASSLLPSGSYEQYF. The CDR3 nucleotides read TGTGCCAGCAGCTTGTTGCCGTCGGGCTCCTACGAGCAGTACTTC.

This clonotype turned up a few times. This chain uses TRBV29-1 with TRBJ2-3; maybe TRBD2 (6 bases). Trimming took 0 bases from V and 3 from J, leaving 16 bases between them. CDR1 and CDR2 (germline): SQVTM, ANQGSEA. This CDR3 contains 16 residues. In DNA, the CDR3 is TGCAGCGTTGAAGATTCACTAGCTCGGCGAACAGATACGCAGTATTTT. Protein: CSVEDSLARRTDTQYF.

Worth noting for this clonotype: This may be a read error, as it is one base from a much larger clone. Because the CDR3 is missing its conserved closing phenylalanine or tryptophan, this is likely a read error. The rearrangement uses TRBV12-3 or TRBV12-4 and TRBJ2-3; D remains ambiguous. The CDR3 is 12 amino acids. Deletions cut 4 bases from V and 4 bases from J, with 6 bases between. The CDR3 nucleotides read TGTGCCAGCAGTTCCGTAGCAGATACGCAGTATTCT. This encodes CASSSVADTQYS.

This clonotype has a count of ten or more. The rearrangement uses TRBV5-1 and TRBJ2-5; D may be TRBD2 (6 bases). The V gene's germline CDR1 is SGHRS and CDR2 YFSETQ. V was cut by 3 bases and J by 3 bases, with 15 bases left in between. This CDR3 contains 15 residues. Here the CDR3 reads CASSSPMGGKETQYF. The CDR3 DNA sequence: TGCGCCAGCAGCTCGCCGATGGGGGGAAAAGAGACCCAGTACTTC.

In this sample, this clonotype turned up many times. J is TRBJ1-6 and V is TRBV5-6; D is possibly TRBD1 (5 bases). Between the trimmed V and J ends, which lost 2 bases and 5 bases, there was a span of 14 bases. The CDR3 runs 16 residues. CDR1 and CDR2 (germline): SGHDT, YYEEEE. CDR3: CASSFAGNLHNSPLHF. The CDR3 nucleotides read TGTGCCAGCAGCTTCGCAGGGAACCTCCATAATTCACCCCTCCACTTT.

This clonotype was seen ten or more times. CDR3: CASTPPPGQLDNSPLHF. CDR3 bases: TGTGCCAGCACCCCTCCTCCGGGACAGCTTGATAATTCACCCCTCCACTTT. The chain uses TRBV28 and TRBJ1-6, with 7 bases fitting TRBD1. The CDR3 has 17 residues. Germline-derived CDR1 and CDR2 are MDHEN and SYDVKM. The ends lost 7 bases at V and 5 bases at J; junction bases unmatched: 14.

This clonotype was picked up many times. The chain has TRBV20-1 and TRBJ1-2; the D is unclear. V lost 6 bases and J lost 8, with 22 bases in between. The CDR3 consists of 14 residues. Germline V gene sequence: CDR1 DFQATT, CDR2 SNEGSKA (reference sequence). In DNA, the CDR3 is TGCAGTGCCCAGGAGGGTATCCTTTCGGGAGGCTACACCTTC. The encoded protein is CSAQEGILSGGYTF.

In this sample, this clonotype turned up many times. This chain uses TRBV4-3 with TRBJ2-7; TRBD2 matches at 7 bases. Trimming at V came to 1 base and at J to 2 bases, leaving 8 bases not matched to a gene. The CDR3 totals 16 residues. CDR1 and CDR2 from the germline V gene are LGHNA and YSLEER. CDR3 DNA sequence: TGCGCCAGCAGCCAAGTCGGGAGCGGGATGACCTACGAGCAGTACTTC. It translates to CASSQVGSGMTYEQYF.

This clonotype was seen many times. The junction differs from germline at one of its ends, possibly a read error. Here the CDR3 reads CASRAPPSYAQYF. The CDR3 DNA reads TGTGCCAGCAGGGCCCCTCCTTCCTACGCGCAGTACTTC. The chain has TRBV7-2 and TRBJ2-7; D is undetermined. This CDR3 contains 13 residues. The germline CDR1 and CDR2 sequences are SGHTA and FQGNSA.

This clonotype has just a few counts. This could be a read error, since a much larger clone is one nucleotide away. The chain combines TRBV11-2 with TRBJ2-7, with 11 positions matching TRBD2. Germline CDR1 SGHAT, CDR2 FQNNGV. The V gene end was trimmed by 9 bases and the J gene end by 7 bases; junction bases not matched to a gene: 14. The CDR3 is 15 amino acids. The CDR3 loop reads CASLVTSGSTQEQYF. The CDR3 DNA reads as TGTGCCAGTTTGGTAACTAGCGGGAGTACCCAAGAGCAGTACTTC.

The sample holds many counts of this clonotype. The V and J genes are TRBV5-1 and TRBJ1-1; TRBD1 is a possible D gene (5 bases). Germline V gives CDR1 SGHRS, CDR2 YFSETQ. The CDR3 contains 16 residues. V was trimmed by 1 base and J by 4 bases, leaving 17 bases between them. CDR3 sequence reads: CASSLTRSQGSTEAFF. In DNA form, the CDR3 reads TGCGCCAGCAGCTTGACCCGCAGTCAGGGAAGCACTGAAGCTTTCTTT. The variable domain in full, completed from reference TRBV5-1 and TRBJ1-1, reads KAGVTQTPRYLIKTRGQQVTLSCSPISGHRSVSWYQQTPGQGLQFLFEYFSETQRNKGNFPGRFSGRQFSNSRSEMNVSTLELGDSALYLCASSLTRSQGSTEAFFGQGTRLTVV.

Details on this clonotype: The junction shows a germline mismatch at one end, possibly a read error. The genes are TRBV15 and TRBJ1-5, with D perhaps matching TRBD1 (5 bases). This CDR3 contains 14 residues. Germline V gene lookup returns CDR1 LNHNV and CDR2 YYDKDF (reference sequence). CDR3 in DNA: TGTGCCACCAGCAGCATTGAGGGACTTCAGCCCCAGAATTTT. It yields the protein CATSSIEGLQPQNF.

Many counts were recorded for this clonotype. V is TRBV5-1 and J is TRBJ2-7, with 9 nucleotides matching TRBD2. Per germline, CDR1 SGHRS and CDR2 YFSETQ. J was trimmed by 6 bases and V by 1 base; bases with no gene match: 5. The CDR3 is 14 residues long. The DNA for the CDR3 is TGCGCCAGCAGCTTGAAAGCGGGAGGAGCCGAGCAGTACTTC. Translation gives CASSLKAGGAEQYF.

This clonotype has at least ten counts. The chain links TRBV3-1 to TRBJ1-4, with D tentatively TRBD1 (5 bases). Germline values: CDR1 LGHDT, CDR2 YNNKEL (reference sequence). The CDR3 has 13 amino acids. Trimming pared 4 bases from V and 7 bases from J, leaving 10 bases between. As DNA, the CDR3 is TGTGCCAGCAGCCCCGACAGTCGTGAAAAACTGTTTTTT. Protein sequence: CASSPDSREKLFF.

In this sample, this clonotype turned up many times. CDR3 residues: CASSYSWKHYEQYF. The DNA for the CDR3 is TGTGCCAGCAGTTACTCGTGGAAACACTACGAGCAGTACTTC. This chain uses TRBV6-2 or TRBV6-3 with TRBJ2-7; D ambiguous. The ends were cut back, 0 bases at V and 3 bases at J, with 9 bases in the middle. The CDR3 consists of 14 residues. Germline values: CDR1 MNHEY, CDR2 SVGEGT.

In the case of this clonotype: At one end the junction does not follow the germline gene, possibly because of a read error. The genes are TRBV7-9 and TRBJ1-5; unclear D gene. Germline V gene sequence: CDR1 SEHNR, CDR2 FQNEAQ (reference sequence). The CDR3 sequence is 15 residues long. The CDR3 sequence: CASSLIGSGNQPQNF. The CDR3, as DNA: TGTGCCAGCAGCTTAATAGGTAGCGGCAATCAGCCCCAGAATTTT.

This clonotype has a count of ten or more. J is TRBJ1-2 and V is TRBV27; D is perhaps TRBD1 (5 bases). The CDR3 covers 15 residues. CDR1 is MNHEY and CDR2 is SMNVEV in the germline V gene (reference sequence). V was pared by 2 bases and J by 4 bases, with 14 bases between. The CDR3 spells CASSLAGVDRYGYTF. For the CDR3, the DNA is TGTGCCAGCAGTTTAGCGGGGGTAGATCGCTATGGCTACACCTTC.

This clonotype was seen repeatedly, ten times or more. This chain links TRBV10-3 with TRBJ2-3, with 7 bases identical to TRBD2. The J segment lost 2 bases and the V segment lost 1 base, leaving 3 bases of the junction unmatched. The V gene's germline CDR1 is ENHRY and CDR2 SYGVKD. There are 15 residues in the CDR3. The CDR3 protein is CAISELAGDTDTQYF. The CDR3 DNA follows: TGTGCCATCAGTGAGTTGGCGGGGGACACAGATACGCAGTATTTT.

This clonotype was recorded a few times. The junction departs from germline at one end; a sequencing error may be responsible. The chain recombines TRBV18 with TRBJ1-5; 9 nucleotides agree with TRBD1. The CDR3 covers 20 residues. Germline V gene sequence: CDR1 KGHSH, CDR2 LQKENI. The CDR3 nucleotides are TGTGCCAGCTCACCCCGTCGGAGCGTGGACAGGGGAGAGGGCAATCAGCCCCAGAATTTT. Translated: CASSPRRSVDRGEGNQPQNF.

This clonotype was seen repeatedly, ten times or more. The V and J genes are TRBV28 and TRBJ1-1; D is possibly TRBD1 (5 bases). Deletions cut 3 bases from V and 6 bases from J, with 8 bases between. The CDR3 loop spans 12 amino acids. Germline assignment: CDR1 MDHEN and CDR2 SYDVKM. The CDR3 nucleotides are TGTGCCAGCAGTTTCTGGGGGGCTGAAGCTTTCTTT. Its protein is CASSFWGAEAFF.

The chain has TRBV12-3 or TRBV12-4 and TRBJ2-3, with D uncertain. Trimming removed 6 bases at V and 1 base at J, with 8 bases between. This CDR3 is 13 amino acids long. This chain's CDR3 is CASRPLGTDTQYF. CDR3 DNA: TGTGCCAGCAGACCCCTCGGCACAGATACGCAGTATTTT.